The 32 T cell receptor beta chains presented below share a single source sample, sequenced in a study of shared T cell receptors in the human thymus (dated by TCRdb to about 2021). To prepare the library, the immunoSEQ multiplex PCR assay was applied. The source is immuneACCESS, and TCRdb retained only in-frame sequences with V and J called. Part of the clones is not carried over; for the studies checked, unresolved V genes explain less than half of this, and the remainder is unexplained. Recorded for this sample are about 660,000 clones; roughly 88% of them occurred a single time. Around 0.0099% of the sample lies in the top ten. This sample also belongs to another study, concerning human thymus T cells.

The material sequenced was thymocytes. These TCRs come from a boy in the first two years of life with a congenital heart defect. Donor details come from another sample of the same person, matched by shared clones.

Comment on this clone: An end of the junction differs from the germline gene, which may be a read error. The chain has TRBV4-3 and TRBJ2-7; 7 bases agree with TRBD2. CDR3 size: 12 residues. Germline CDR1 LGHNA, CDR2 YSLEER. The CDR3 DNA reads TGCGCCAGCAGCCAAGACGGGGCGGGACTAAGCTTC. Encoded protein: CASSQDGAGLSF.

The chain has TRBV14 and TRBJ2-3, with TRBD2 identical over 9 bases. Per the germline V gene, CDR1 is SGHDN and CDR2 is FVKESK. Losses at the gene ends were 1 base for V and 4 bases for J; bases not matched to a gene: 15. The CDR3 runs to 19 residues. This CDR3 is CASSQAATSGLVGPDTQYF. The CDR3 DNA is TGTGCCAGCAGCCAAGCGGCGACTAGCGGATTAGTCGGGCCAGATACGCAGTATTTT.

The rearrangement links TRBV11-3 to TRBJ2-7; a possible D gene is TRBD1 (5 bases). The germline CDR1 and CDR2 sequences are SGHNT and YENEEA. The CDR3 runs 17 residues. V lost 1 base and J 0 bases, leaving 16 bases between the germline ends. Written as DNA, the CDR3 is TGTGCCAGCAGCTTAGTCGACTTGGGGCATAGCTCCTACGAGCAGTACTTC. Its protein is CASSLVDLGHSSYEQYF. Full variable domain (missing parts from reference TRBV11-3 and TRBJ2-7): EAGVVQSPRYKIIEKKQPVAFWCNPISGHNTLYWYLQNLGQGPELLIRYENEEAVDDSQLPKDRFSAERLKGVDSTLKIQPAELGDSAVYLCASSLVDLGHSSYEQYFGPGTRLTVT.

This chain links TRBV4-3 with TRBJ2-7, with 10 bases identical to TRBD1. Germline assignment: CDR1 LGHNA and CDR2 YSLEER. This CDR3 region has 17 residues. Germline trimming cut 4 bases from V and 2 bases from J; bases unmatched to any gene: 11. DNA for the CDR3: TGCGCCAGCAGCCGGAAAAGGACCGGGACAGGGGCCTACGAGCAGTACTTC. It encodes CASSRKRTGTGAYEQYF.

This clone occurred once. CDR3 in amino acids: CASSQEGLPRAQYF. The CDR3 DNA sequence: TGTGCCAGCAGCCAAGAGGGACTTCCTCGGGCCCAGTACTTC. The chain is built from TRBV14 and TRBJ2-5, with D maybe TRBD2 (6 bases). From germline, CDR1 is SGHDN and CDR2 FVKESK. The CDR3 spans 14 residues. The V end lost 0 bases, the J end lost 9 bases, and 14 bases lay between the germline ends. Variable domain in full (rest from reference TRBV14 and TRBJ2-5): EAGVTQFPSHSVIEKGQTVTLRCDPISGHDNLYWYRRVMGKEIKFLLHFVKESKQDESGMPNNRFLAERTGGTYSTLKVQPAELEDSGVYFCASSQEGLPRAQYFGPGTRLLVL.

The V gene is TRBV10-3, the J gene TRBJ2-7; 10 bases are shared with TRBD2. This CDR3 spans 14 amino acids. V gave up 4 bases and J gave up 6 bases; unmatched junction bases: 6. In germline, CDR1 is ENHRY, CDR2 SYGVKD. In DNA, the CDR3 is TGTGCCATCAGTGTCCAGACTAGCGGGCCCGAGCAGTACTTC. Translating it yields CAISVQTSGPEQYF.

The rearrangement joins TRBV4-1 to TRBJ1-2; D is perhaps TRBD1 (5 bases). The CDR3 is 11 residues long. CDR1 MGHRA and CDR2 YSYEKL come from the germline V gene. Trimming stripped 9 bases from V and 2 bases from J, with 7 bases between. CDR3 sequence reads: CASRTNYGYTF. Here the CDR3 DNA reads TGCGCCAGTCGGACAAACTATGGCTACACCTTC.

J is TRBJ1-2 and V is TRBV27; TRBD1 aligns across 8 bases. Germline V gives CDR1 MNHEY, CDR2 SMNVEV (reference sequence). This CDR3 is built from 16 residues. With V trimmed by 5 bases and J by 5 bases, 13 bases remained unmatched. The CDR3 sequence is CASSPTRDRTPYGYTF. The CDR3, as DNA: TGTGCCAGCAGTCCTACCCGGGACAGGACACCGTATGGCTACACCTTC.

This rearrangement joins TRBV28 to TRBJ2-7; 12 bases fit TRBD2. Germline V gene sequence: CDR1 MDHEN, CDR2 SYDVKM. Losses at the gene ends were 5 bases for V and 4 bases for J; bases not matched to a gene: 9. This CDR3 has 16 amino acids. The CDR3 here is CASSPGTSGRIYEQYF. The CDR3 coding sequence is TGTGCCAGCAGTCCGGGAACTAGCGGGAGGATATACGAGCAGTACTTC. Full variable domain (outside the CDR3, taken from reference TRBV28 and TRBJ2-7): DVKVTQSSRYLVKRTGEKVFLECVQDMDHENMFWYRQDPGLGLRLIYFSYDVKMKEKGDIPEGYSVSREKKERFSLILESASTNQTSMYLCASSPGTSGRIYEQYFGPGTRLTVT.

This clone appeared a single time. The chain employs TRBV27 and TRBJ2-7, with 7 nucleotides matching TRBD2. The CDR3 has 15 amino acids. The germline V gene encodes CDR1 MNHEY and CDR2 SMNVEV (reference sequence). The J segment lost 6 bases and the V segment lost 2 bases, leaving 10 bases of the junction unmatched. CDR3 region: CASSLGLSGSREQYF. CDR3 sequence (DNA): TGTGCCAGCAGTTTAGGTCTTAGCGGGTCCCGCGAGCAGTACTTC.

The CDR3 here is CASSYRQGRMNTEAFF. In nucleotides, the CDR3 is TGTGCCAGCAGCTACCGACAGGGACGAATGAACACTGAAGCTTTCTTT. V usage is TRBV5-4 and J usage is TRBJ1-1; TRBD1 agrees at 7 bases. V was pared by 3 bases and J by 0 bases, with 8 bases of the junction left unmatched. Germline V gives CDR1 SGHNT, CDR2 YYREEE (reference sequence). CDR3 length equals 16 residues. Using reference TRBV5-4 and TRBJ1-1 for the parts outside the CDR3, the full variable domain is ETGVTQSPTHLIKTRGQQVTLRCSSQSGHNTVSWYQQALGQGPQFIFQYYREEENGRGNFPPRFSGLQFPNYSSELNVNALELDDSALYLCASSYRQGRMNTEAFFGQGTRLTVV.

This chain uses TRBV29-1 with TRBJ2-1; TRBD2 aligns across 11 bases. The CDR3 is 17 residues long. Germline loops: CDR1 SQVTM, CDR2 ANQGSEA. V gave up 4 bases and J gave up 0 bases; unmatched junction bases: 8. As DNA, the CDR3 is TGCAGCGTTGCGGCTAGCGGGAGGATCCCCTCCTACAATGAGCAGTTCTTC. This translates into CSVAASGRIPSYNEQFF.

The chain couples TRBV19 to TRBJ1-1, with a possible D match to TRBD1 (5 bases). CDR1 is LNHDA and CDR2 is SQIVND in the germline V gene (reference sequence). The CDR3 consists of 15 residues. The V end lost 5 bases, the J end lost 4 bases, and 17 bases lay between the germline ends. CDR3 amino acids: CASSPRALGPTEAFF. CDR3 DNA: TGTGCCAGTAGTCCCAGGGCTCTGGGTCCCACTGAAGCTTTCTTT.

The CDR3 loop reads CASSSPGEAGELFF. In DNA form, the CDR3 reads TGTGCCAGCAGTTCCCCGGGGGAAGCCGGGGAGCTGTTTTTT. The V and J genes are TRBV6-5 and TRBJ2-2; D is possibly TRBD2 (6 bases). The germline gives CDR1 MNHEY, CDR2 SVGAGI. The V gene lost 4 bases and the J gene lost 6 bases, with 12 bases spanning the gap. The CDR3 runs 14 residues.

The chain has TRBV27 and TRBJ2-3; the match to TRBD2 covers 15 bases. The CDR3 length is 19 residues. CDR1 MNHEY and CDR2 SMNVEV come from the germline V gene (reference sequence). With 6 bases clipped from V and 2 bases from J, the junction kept 12 bases outside the gene matches. The CDR3 coding sequence is TGTGCCAGCAGGAGGACTAGCGGGAGGGCCCGGTTCCACACAGATACGCAGTATTTT. Residues: CASRRTSGRARFHTDTQYF.

The chain combines TRBV7-6 with TRBJ1-5; TRBD1 matches at 10 bases. The CDR3 is made up of 16 amino acids. V dropped 5 bases and J dropped 1; count of bases not matched to a gene: 5. Germline V gene sequence: CDR1 SGHVS, CDR2 FNYEAQ. The DNA for the CDR3 is TGTGCCAGCAGCCCACTGGGACAGGGGAGCAATCAGCCCCAGCATTTT. It encodes CASSPLGQGSNQPQHF.

CDR3 amino acids: CASTMDRGNTQYF. In nucleotides, the CDR3 is TGTGCCAGCACGATGGACAGGGGAAATACGCAGTATTTT. The J gene is TRBJ2-3, the V gene TRBV27; 9 bases match TRBD1. CDR1 MNHEY and CDR2 SMNVEV come from the germline V gene (reference sequence). The V gene end was trimmed by 7 bases and the J gene end by 7 bases; junction bases not matched to a gene: 6. The CDR3 sequence is 13 residues long.

Remarks on this clone: The sample has other DNA sequences that encode this CDR3 too. This chain uses TRBV27 with TRBJ2-1, with 9 nucleotides matching TRBD2. The germline V gene has CDR1 MNHEY and CDR2 SMNVEV (reference sequence). This CDR3 region has 16 residues. The J segment lost 0 bases and the V segment lost 1 base, leaving 1 base of the junction unmatched. CDR3 region: CASSLFSGSSYNEQFF. CDR3 DNA sequence: TGTGCCAGCAGTTTATTTAGCGGGAGCTCCTACAATGAGCAGTTCTTC.

The rearrangement uses TRBV5-1 and TRBJ2-1; 7 bases agree with TRBD1. Germline V gene lookup returns CDR1 SGHRS and CDR2 YFSETQ. The ends lost 0 bases at V and 5 bases at J; junction bases unmatched: 11. CDR3 length equals 17 residues. This CDR3 is CASSLDPPGQRDNEQFF. CDR3 coding DNA: TGCGCCAGCAGCTTGGACCCTCCGGGACAGCGTGACAATGAGCAGTTCTTC.

This clone came up once. The gene calls are TRBV14 and TRBJ2-7; 9 bases fit TRBD2. The ends lost 3 bases at V and 5 bases at J; junction bases unmatched: 11. The CDR3 sequence is 16 residues long. Germline assignment: CDR1 SGHDN and CDR2 FVKESK. CDR3 coding DNA: TGTGCCAGCAGCCAGGCTAGCGGGAAAAAGGTCAACGAGCAGTACTTC. Translation gives CASSQASGKKVNEQYF. The full variable domain, its missing parts supplied by reference TRBV14 and TRBJ2-7, is EAGVTQFPSHSVIEKGQTVTLRCDPISGHDNLYWYRRVMGKEIKFLLHFVKESKQDESGMPNNRFLAERTGGTYSTLKVQPAELEDSGVYFCASSQASGKKVNEQYFGPGTRLTVT.

The chain links TRBV28 to TRBJ2-5; 9 bases fit TRBD2. Unmatched junction bases numbered 18, after V lost 5 bases and J lost 5 bases. Germline CDR1 is MDHEN and CDR2 is SYDVKM. The CDR3 is made up of 18 amino acids. The DNA of the CDR3 is TGTGCCAGCAGTCCAAACCTCCCGGGCGGGAGGGAGAGGGAGACCCAGTACTTC. Translating it yields CASSPNLPGGRERETQYF.

The V call is TRBV7-9, the J call TRBJ1-5; D possibly corresponds to TRBD1 (5 bases). The CDR3 has 14 residues. Germline V CDR1 and CDR2: SEHNR, FQNEAQ (reference sequence). V was shortened by 7 bases and J by 0 bases, with 10 bases between the two germline ends. The CDR3 region is CASTPQGSNQPQHF. CDR3 nucleotide sequence: TGTGCCAGCACCCCTCAGGGTAGCAATCAGCCCCAGCATTTT.

In regard to this clone: A junction boundary mismatches the germline segment, possibly from a read error. This sequence joins TRBV7-7 and TRBJ2-7, with 8 bases fitting TRBD1. CDR1 SSHAT and CDR2 FNYEAQ come from the germline V gene (reference sequence). The CDR3 sequence is 14 residues long. For the CDR3, the DNA is TGTGCTAGCAGCAAACGGACAGGGATCTACGAGCAGTACTTC. Translated: CASSKRTGIYEQYF.

The chain has TRBV30 and TRBJ1-2; possible D gene TRBD1, 5 bases. Trimming cost V 5 bases and J 3 bases, with 7 bases left between them. The CDR3 runs to 11 residues. The V gene's germline CDR1 is GTSNPN and CDR2 SVGIG (reference sequence). The CDR3 here is CAWAGYYGYTF. The CDR3 DNA reads TGTGCCTGGGCAGGGTACTATGGCTACACCTTC.

The chain couples TRBV7-9 to TRBJ2-1; TRBD2 agrees at 10 bases. CDR3 length: 17 amino acids. Germline lookup yields CDR1 SEHNR and CDR2 FQNEAQ (reference sequence). With V trimmed by 5 bases and J by 7 bases, 14 bases remained unmatched. The DNA for the CDR3 is TGTGCCAGCAGCCTCCAACCTACTAGCGGGATATGTAATGAGCAGTTCTTC. As protein: CASSLQPTSGICNEQFF. Full variable domain (rest looked up from reference TRBV7-9 and TRBJ2-1): DTGVSQNPRHKITKRGQNVTFRCDPISEHNRLYWYRQTLGQGPEFLTYFQNEAQLEKSRLLSDRFSAERPKGSFSTLEIQRTEQGDSAMYLCASSLQPTSGICNEQFFGPGTRLTVL.

The chain employs TRBV4-1 and TRBJ1-5, with TRBD1 matching over 11 bases. Germline V lookup: CDR1 MGHRA, CDR2 YSYEKL. The CDR3 consists of 19 residues. J was trimmed by 1 base and V by 1 base; bases with no gene match: 9. The CDR3 bases are TGCGCCAGCAGCCAAGTCCCGGACAGGGGGCGTTTGAGCAATCAGCCCCAGCATTTT. The encoded protein is CASSQVPDRGRLSNQPQHF.

The V and J genes are TRBV6-5 and TRBJ2-7; D perhaps matches TRBD2 (5 bases). Per germline, CDR1 MNHEY and CDR2 SVGAGI. Trimming pared 4 bases from V and 1 base from J, leaving 8 bases between. This CDR3 region has 13 residues. The CDR3 sequence: CASSSTGSYEQYF. CDR3 coding DNA: TGTGCCAGCAGTTCGACGGGGTCCTACGAGCAGTACTTC.

The V gene is TRBV19, the J gene TRBJ2-3; 8 bases match TRBD1. The CDR3 spans 18 residues. Trimming cost V 4 bases and J 11 bases; bases outside gene matches: 23. The germline V gene has CDR1 LNHDA and CDR2 SQIVND (reference sequence). The CDR3 bases are TGTGCCAGTAGTACCATACCCATCGACAGGGGTCCCTTCGGGCGGCAGTATTTT. Protein: CASSTIPIDRGPFGRQYF.

CDR3 sequence: CASSFQAGDALYEQYF. CDR3 nucleotides: TGTGCCAGCAGCTTTCAGGCGGGCGACGCTTTATACGAGCAGTACTTC. The chain recombines TRBV5-4 with TRBJ2-7; a weak D match, TRBD2 (5 bases). Germline assignment: CDR1 SGHNT and CDR2 YYREEE (reference sequence). The length of the CDR3 is 16 residues. Deletions cut 2 bases from V and 4 bases from J, with 19 bases between.

This clone was detected only a few times. V and J are TRBV18 and TRBJ2-1, with a tentative D call TRBD2 (5 bases). Germline CDR1 and CDR2: KGHSH and LQKENI. V shed 3 bases and J shed 9 bases, with 6 bases lying between them. This CDR3 comprises 11 residues. CDR3 in DNA: TGTGCCAGCTCACCGAGGGTTGAGCAGTTCTTC. Its translation is CASSPRVEQFF. Full variable domain (rest looked up from reference TRBV18 and TRBJ2-1): NAGVMQNPRHLVRRRGQEARLRCSPMKGHSHVYWYRQLPEEGLKFMVYLQKENIIDESGMPKERFSAEFPKEGPSILRIQQVVRGDSAAYFCASSPRVEQFFGPGTRLTVL.

The chain is built from TRBV30 and TRBJ2-7; 7 bases are a match to TRBD2. CDR3 size: 15 residues. The junction had 12 bases not matched to a gene; V was cut back by 5 bases and J by 2 bases. Germline V gene lookup returns CDR1 GTSNPN and CDR2 SVGIG (reference sequence). The CDR3 protein is CAWETGPSGAYEQYF. CDR3 nucleotide sequence: TGTGCCTGGGAAACGGGCCCGAGCGGGGCCTACGAGCAGTACTTC.

This clone was recorded a few times. This chain links TRBV7-9 with TRBJ2-3; 10 bases match TRBD2. V lost 3 bases and J lost 1; bases outside the gene matches: 1. Germline V lookup: CDR1 SEHNR, CDR2 FQNEAQ (reference sequence). This CDR3 spans 15 amino acids. Written as DNA, the CDR3 is TGTGCCAGCAGCTTTCTAGCGGGGGGCACAGATACGCAGTATTTT. Amino acid sequence: CASSFLAGGTDTQYF.